This T cell receptor (beta chain) was sequenced for a study of T cell repertoires in cytomegalovirus infection (dated by TCRdb to about 2019). With regard to the full study: Recently identified HLA-C-restricted CMV epitopes, whose presentation resists viral immunomodulation, were targeted by peptide stimulations together with well-studied HLA-B-restricted epitopes. The HLA type of each donor mattered for the analysis, because public TCR beta signatures pointed to carriage of CMV infection along with the matching HLA type. Study-wide conclusions, independent of this receptor: In the ex vivo response, HLA-C-restricted CMV-specific TCR beta clonotypes were dominant, and in two of eight donors the single most frequent clonotype came from this HLA-C-restricted group. Carriers of CMV infection plus the relevant HLA type were discriminated by the cumulative frequency of public TCR beta family members in the study cohort and in an independent roughly 380-donor cohort.

The treatment or condition label here, explained by the study, means: in vitro stimulation with specific CMV peptide epitopes to enrich CMV-specific T cells. Worth noting for this clonotype: It lacks a known antigen. Base qualities are missing; no much larger clone stands one base away.

These reads were obtained on an Illumina HiSeq 1500. The raw public data were reprocessed by TCRdb itself: fastp quality trimming at Q25, MiXCR clonotype calling, in-frame beta chains only. Each CDR3 protein gets just one entry, which takes the most common genes and DNA from the rows behind it. This sample lists approximately 600,000 distinct CDR3 sequences; around 40% were detected once. 40% to 60% of the sample lies in the top ten. The germline V gene specifies MNHEY as CDR1 and SVGAGI as CDR2. The CDR3 has 17 amino acids, counting the end cysteine and phenylalanine. The sequence is cut down to CDR3 DNA, 51 bases in frame from base 1. Between the V and J ends, shortened by 4 bases and 2 bases respectively, the junction contains 19 bases.

The sample consisted of cultured PBMCs, taken from culture after CMV antigen stimulation. Recombination linked TRBV6-5 to TRBJ2-3, with TRBD2 as a weak D call on 6 bases. This TCR was recovered from a human donor in good health (CMV status not recorded). Some clones in this sample may be carry-over from other donors' samples. The DNA sequence is as follows: TGTGCCAGCAGTTTTAACGAGCGGGTCATATCCACAGATACGCAGTATTTT. Translated, it reads CASSFNERVISTDTQYF.